This is a list of T cell receptor beta chains from one sample in a study of human T cells and chemical hapten exposure. TCRdb fed the RACE reads into MiXCR, producing one record per CDR3 protein. The profile covers roughly 100,000 distinct CDR3 sequences, with 10% to 13% appearing a single time and about 3.1% taken by the ten largest. The specimen comprised whole blood, sampled in connection with sensitization to the hapten diphenylcyclopropenone (DPC). These receptors came from a woman aged 60-75 years with alopecia areata. Some clones in this sample may be carry-over from other donors' samples. Both conserved end residues are part of each CDR3. The D gene is left open where the match is weak. A clone size is listed for some rows: how often the clone was seen (once, few, many), or a class if it is expanded.

>TRBD1|TRBV7-2|TRBJ1-6|many
TGTGCCAGCAGCCGGGACAGAGATTCACCCCTCCACTTT
CASSRDRDSPLHF
>NA|TRBV29-1|TRBJ2-7|many
TGCAGCGCCGGGGCAGGGTACGAGCAGTACTTC
CSAGAGYEQYF
>NA|TRBV19|TRBJ1-5|NA
TGTGCCAGTAGTCCCTTCCCCGGAGGGTTTGACAATCAGCCCCAGCATTTT
CASSPFPGGFDNQPQHF
>TRBD1|TRBV7-9|TRBJ1-2|NA
TGTGCCAGCAGCCAGACAGGGACAACTAACCATGGCTACACCTTC
CASSQTGTTNHGYTF
>NA|TRBV6-6|TRBJ2-1|few
TGTGCCAGCAGTTTGTCGGTAGGGAATGAGCAGTTCTTC
CASSLSVGNEQFF
>TRBD1|TRBV27|TRBJ1-2|many
TGTGCCAGCAGGCCAGGGACAGGGGGCTTGGAAGGCTACACCTTC
CASRPGTGGLEGYTF
>NA|TRBV2|TRBJ1-5|many
TGTGCCAGCAAGCTCGATGCTCATCAGCCCCAGCATTTT
CASKLDAHQPQHF
>NA|TRBV4-2|TRBJ2-6|NA
TGTGCCAGCAGCCAAGAAATACAGGGAAGTACTGGGGCCAACGTCCTGACTTTC
CASSQEIQGSTGANVLTF
>NA|TRBV12-2|TRBJ2-2|many
TGTGCAAGTCGCTTAATGGGCGTTAGCGGGACGAACACCGGGGAGCTGTTTTTT
CASRLMGVSGTNTGELFF
>NA|TRBV5-1|TRBJ1-3|few
TGCGCCAGCAGCATCCTGGGAGTCTCTGGAAACACCATATATTTT
CASSILGVSGNTIYF
>TRBD2|TRBV6-5|TRBJ2-3|few
TGTGCCAGCAGTCGACTAGCGGGGGGGAGTACAGATACGCAGTATTTT
CASSRLAGGSTDTQYF
>NA|TRBV19|TRBJ1-4|many
TGTGCCAGTAGTCTGGGGGGCGGCGTGCGACTGTTTTTT
CASSLGGGVRLFF
>NA|TRBV5-1|TRBJ2-2|NA
TGCGCCAGCAGCTTGGAGGTCACCGGGGAGCTGTTTTTT
CASSLEVTGELFF
>NA|TRBV27|TRBJ1-1|few
TGTGCCAGCAGTTTATCCCGGGGGGCTGAAGCTTTCTTT
CASSLSRGAEAFF
>TRBD1|TRBV2|TRBJ1-1|many
TGTGCCAGCAGGGGGGACAGGGCGGCGAACACTGAAGCTTTCTTT
CASRGDRAANTEAFF
>NA|TRBV1|TRBJ1-4|NA
TGCACCAGCAGCCAGCCAAGGGACACCTCAACTAATGAAAAACTGTTTTTT
CTSSQPRDTSTNEKLFF
>TRBD1|TRBV7-9|TRBJ1-1|many
TGTGCCAGCAGCTTACAGCAGGGGGAGGTTGAGGCTTTCTTT
CASSLQQGEVEAFF
>TRBD1|TRBV15|TRBJ1-1|many
TGTGCCACCAGCAGAGATCAGGGGGCAAGTGAAGTTTTCTTT
CATSRDQGASEVFF
>TRBD1|TRBV19|TRBJ2-6|NA
TGTGCCAGTAGTTTAACCGGGACAGGTTCCTCTGGGGCCAACGTCCTGACTTTC
CASSLTGTGSSGANVLTF
>NA|TRBV7-9|TRBJ2-3|many
TGTGCCAGCAGCTTAGACAGCACAGATACGCAGTATTTT
CASSLDSTDTQYF
>NA|TRBV5-1|TRBJ2-1|many
TGCGCCAGCAGCTCCGACAACTACAATGAGCAGTTCTTC
CASSSDNYNEQFF
>NA|TRBV3-2|TRBJ1-1|few
TGTGCCAGCAGCCCTCGAGGGACAGGGGCCCGGTCGGCTTTCTTT
CASSPRGTGARSAFF
>NA|TRBV29-1|TRBJ2-2|many
TGCAGCGTAGGAACTCCAAACACCGGGGAGCTGTTTTTT
CSVGTPNTGELFF
>NA|TRBV10-2|TRBJ2-3|many
TGCGCCAGCACGGGACTCGTGACGGGGACGCAGTATTTT
CASTGLVTGTQYF
>NA|TRBV11-2|TRBJ2-3|many
TGTGCCAGCAGCTTAGCCGGGGGGCCCAACACAGATACGCAGTATTTT
CASSLAGGPNTDTQYF
>TRBD1|TRBV27|TRBJ2-2|many
TGTGCCAGCAGTCGTCCGGGACAGGGACCCCCCGGGGAGCTGTTTTTT
CASSRPGQGPPGELFF
>NA|TRBV6-1|TRBJ1-2|many
TGTGCCAGCAGTGAAATTTTGGGGGCACCTAACTATGGCTACACCTTC
CASSEILGAPNYGYTF
>NA|TRBV7-8|TRBJ2-5|once
TGTGCCAGCAGCTTAGGCAGAACGGAGACCCAGTACTTC
CASSLGRTETQYF
>TRBD2|TRBV5-4|TRBJ2-3|few
TGTGCCAGCAGCTTAGCGGGGGGGCGGCCAGATACGCAGTATTTT
CASSLAGGRPDTQYF
>TRBD2|TRBV11-1|TRBJ2-1|NA
TGTGCCAGCAGCTCCTACCGCCGACTAGCGGGGGACAATGAGCAGTTCTTC
CASSSYRRLAGDNEQFF
>NA|TRBV18|TRBJ1-1|NA
TGTGCCAGCTCACCAGACAGAAAACGCACTGAAGCTTTCTTT
CASSPDRKRTEAFF